A single sample is the source of the 18 T cell receptor beta chains below, sequenced in a study of blood T cell repertoires in COVID-19. The protocol was immunoSEQ multiplex PCR, while the TCRdb copy is restricted to in-frame clones and leaves out a portion. Among about 180,000 clones listed, around nine tenths were seen once. The sample consisted of peripheral blood. These receptors were collected from a woman between 70 and 85 years old with COVID-19, enrolled during active disease.

This chain links TRBV24-1 with TRBJ2-1; TRBD2 matches 12 bases. V shed 4 bases, J shed 8 bases, and the junction held 8 bases outside the gene matches. The CDR3 sequence is 16 residues long. CDR1 and CDR2 from the germline V gene are KGHDR and SFDVKD. The CDR3 spells CATSDPASGRAHEQFF. CDR3 in DNA: TGTGCCACCAGTGACCCAGCTAGCGGGAGGGCGCATGAGCAGTTCTTC.

This CDR3 reads CASSKVGSTGDTFFNYGYTF. For the CDR3, the DNA is TGTGCCAGCAGCAAAGTGGGGTCGACAGGGGATACATTCTTTAACTATGGCTACACCTTC. The V gene is TRBV21-1, the J gene TRBJ1-2; TRBD1 was called by the table and not checked on the DNA. TRBV21-1 is designated a pseudogene. This CDR3 is 20 amino acids long.

The rearrangement joins TRBV5-4 to TRBJ2-3; 13 bases match TRBD2. Per the germline V gene, CDR1 is SGHNT and CDR2 is YYREEE (reference sequence). J gave up 6 bases and V 4 bases, and 8 bases lay outside the gene matches. This CDR3 region has 16 residues. CDR3 DNA: TGTGCCAGCAGCGCAGGGGGACTAGCGGGATGGGATACGCAGTATTTT. Translation gives CASSAGGLAGWDTQYF.

The chain couples TRBV9 to TRBJ1-1; D call uncertain. There are 14 residues in the CDR3. Trimming left V 0 bases short and J 1 base short, with 7 bases between. Germline CDR1 and CDR2: SGDLS and YYNGEE. This chain's CDR3 is CASSVVAENTEAFF. The CDR3 DNA reads as TGTGCCAGCAGCGTAGTGGCGGAGAACACTGAAGCTTTCTTT.

The chain recombines TRBV7-9 with TRBJ1-2; a weak D match, TRBD1 (6 bases). CDR3 length equals 16 residues. CDR1 and CDR2 (germline): SEHNR, FQNEAQ (reference sequence). Trimming cost V 1 base and J 6 bases, with 18 bases left between them. The chain's CDR3 is CASSLGSGHLPDGYTF. The CDR3 nucleotides are TGTGCCAGCAGCTTAGGATCGGGACACCTTCCCGATGGCTACACCTTC.

This chain joins TRBV5-1 and TRBJ2-7, with 7 bases fitting TRBD1. The V gene end was trimmed by 0 bases and the J gene end by 3 bases; junction bases not matched to a gene: 3. Germline V gene sequence: CDR1 SGHRS, CDR2 YFSETQ. The CDR3 consists of 14 residues. CDR3 loop: CASSLVDRIYEQYF. Here the CDR3 DNA reads TGCGCCAGCAGCTTGGTGGACAGGATCTACGAGCAGTACTTC.

This rearrangement joins TRBV10-3 to TRBJ2-1, with 9 bases that match TRBD2. Trimming removed 0 bases from V and 7 bases from J; junction bases left unmatched: 7. Germline V lookup: CDR1 ENHRY, CDR2 SYGVKD. This CDR3 spans 16 amino acids. The CDR3 spells CAISESLSGRYNEQFF. CDR3 coding DNA: TGTGCCATCAGTGAGTCGTTGAGCGGGAGGTATAATGAGCAGTTCTTC.

The genes are TRBV15 and TRBJ2-1; D may be TRBD2 (7 bases). V shed 3 bases and J shed 3 bases, with 21 bases lying between them. Germline V gene lookup returns CDR1 LNHNV and CDR2 YYDKDF (reference sequence). The CDR3 extends over 18 amino acids. The CDR3 protein is CATSSPRGGERGYNEQFF. As DNA, the CDR3 is TGTGCCACCAGCAGTCCTAGGGGGGGTGAGCGGGGCTACAATGAGCAGTTCTTC. The full variable domain, in which reference TRBV15 and TRBJ2-1 provide the parts outside the CDR3, is DAMVIQNPRYQVTQFGKPVTLSCSQTLNHNVMYWYQQKSSQAPKLLFHYYDKDFNNEADTPDNFQSRRPNTSFCFLDIRSPGLGDTAMYLCATSSPRGGERGYNEQFFGPGTRLTVL.

This chain uses TRBV19 with TRBJ1-5; 8 bases fit TRBD1. The germline V gene has CDR1 LNHDA and CDR2 SQIVND (reference sequence). This CDR3 comprises 15 residues. V trimming: 4 bases; J trimming: 3 bases; junction bases outside the gene matches: 5. Here the CDR3 DNA reads TGTGCCAGTAGTAGGAGACAGGGGAACAATCAGCCCCAGCATTTT. It is translated as CASSRRQGNNQPQHF.

This sequence joins TRBV3-1 (or the pseudogene TRBV3-2) and TRBJ2-5; D gene uncertain. V was pared by 1 base and J by 4 bases, with 10 bases between. Germline CDR1 LGHDT, CDR2 YNNKEL (reference sequence). This CDR3 is 14 amino acids long. The CDR3 DNA follows: TGTGCCAGCAGCCAAGGGGCAGCCCCAGAGACCCAGTACTTC. Amino acids: CASSQGAAPETQYF.

The rearrangement uses TRBV21-1 and TRBJ1-6; no check of the table's D call, TRBD1, against the DNA was made. TRBV21-1 is annotated as a pseudogene. The CDR3 is 14 residues long. The CDR3 coding sequence is TGTGCCAACCGGGACAGGGAAGATAATTCACCCCTCCACTTT. Translated: CANRDREDNSPLHF.

The chain uses TRBV28 and TRBJ2-7; TRBD2 agrees at 7 bases. CDR1 is MDHEN, CDR2 SYDVKM, per germline. The CDR3 totals 15 residues. After removal of 6 bases from V and 3 bases from J, the junction contained 11 bases not matched to a gene. Here the CDR3 DNA reads TGTGCCAGCAGGGGGGGGTCAACCTTCCTCTACGAGCAGTACTTC. Amino acid sequence: CASRGGSTFLYEQYF.

This clone showed up just a few times. The chain links TRBV9 to TRBJ2-3; 8 bases map to TRBD2. The CDR3 consists of 15 residues. Germline CDR1 SGDLS, CDR2 YYNGEE. Trimming removed 0 bases from V and 2 bases from J; junction bases left unmatched: 2. CDR3 sequence: CASSVGSGNTDTQYF. The CDR3 DNA follows: TGTGCCAGCAGCGTAGGTAGCGGGAACACAGATACGCAGTATTTT.

The V and J genes are TRBV28 and TRBJ2-1, with 9 bases lining up with TRBD2. V lost 3 bases, J lost 1 base, and 7 bases stayed unmatched. The germline V gene has CDR1 MDHEN and CDR2 SYDVKM. CDR3 length: 17 amino acids. CDR3 DNA: TGTGCCAGCAGTTTTACTCGAGCGGGAGGTTCCTACAATGAGCAGTTCTTC. Encoded protein: CASSFTRAGGSYNEQFF.

The DNA of the CDR3 is TGTGCCAGCAGTTTATGGACAGCGAATGAAAAACTGTTTTTT. Translating gives CASSLWTANEKLFF. This chain links TRBV28 with TRBJ1-4; possibly TRBD1 for D (5 bases). This CDR3 region has 14 residues. V lost 0 bases and J lost 5, with 7 bases in between. CDR1 and CDR2 (germline): MDHEN, SYDVKM.

The V gene is TRBV6-6, the J gene TRBJ2-7; 9 nucleotides align to TRBD2. CDR1 and CDR2 from the germline V gene are MNHNY and SVGAGI (reference sequence). V gave up 7 bases and J gave up 5 bases; unmatched junction bases: 12. The CDR3 loop spans 15 amino acids. The CDR3 spells CASTNHPSGINEQYF. The CDR3 DNA reads TGTGCCAGCACTAACCACCCTAGCGGGATTAACGAGCAGTACTTC.

This clone has more than one count but fewer than ten. The chain has TRBV27 and TRBJ1-2; possibly TRBD1 for D (5 bases). The CDR3 extends over 16 amino acids. V was shortened by 0 bases and J by 4 bases, with 15 bases between the two germline ends. Germline loops: CDR1 MNHEY, CDR2 SMNVEV (reference sequence). Here the CDR3 reads CASSLSGGDPIYGYTF. In DNA, the CDR3 is TGTGCCAGCAGTTTATCGGGCGGGGACCCCATCTATGGCTACACCTTC.

The rearrangement uses TRBV4-1 and TRBJ2-1; D possibly corresponds to TRBD2 (7 bases). Germline V gene sequence: CDR1 MGHRA, CDR2 YSYEKL. The CDR3 contains 16 residues. V was cut by 4 bases and J by 3 bases, with 16 bases left in between. The CDR3 nucleotides read TGCGCCAGCAGCCGCGAAGGGGGGGCGGGCTACAATGAGCAGTTCTTC. It translates to CASSREGGAGYNEQFF.